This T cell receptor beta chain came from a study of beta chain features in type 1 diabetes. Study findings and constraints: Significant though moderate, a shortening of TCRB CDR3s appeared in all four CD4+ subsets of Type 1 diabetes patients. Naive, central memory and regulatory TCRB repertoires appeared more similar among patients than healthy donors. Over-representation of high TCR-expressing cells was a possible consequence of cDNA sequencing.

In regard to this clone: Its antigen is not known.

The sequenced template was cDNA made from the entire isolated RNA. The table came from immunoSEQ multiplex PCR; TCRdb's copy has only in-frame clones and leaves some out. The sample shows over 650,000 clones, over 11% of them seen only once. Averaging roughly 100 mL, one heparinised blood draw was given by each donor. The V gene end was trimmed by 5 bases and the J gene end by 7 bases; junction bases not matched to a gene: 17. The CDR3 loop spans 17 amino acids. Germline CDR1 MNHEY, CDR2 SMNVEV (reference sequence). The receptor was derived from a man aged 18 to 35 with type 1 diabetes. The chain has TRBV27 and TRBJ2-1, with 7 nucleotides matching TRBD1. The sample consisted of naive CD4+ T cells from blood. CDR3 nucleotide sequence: TGTGCCAGCAGTAAATCGGGACAGTCGAGGTCTAGGAATGAGCAGTTCTTC. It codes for CASSKSGQSRSRNEQFF.